What follows is one T cell receptor beta chain and its context. The antigen is undetermined. The sample comes from a study of cytomegalovirus exposure and HLA in healthy donors. Researchers ran the PCR with 60 Vbeta and 13 Jbeta primers. TCRdb's copy holds only in-frame clones and misses some; the assay was immunoSEQ multiplex PCR. Of about 170,000 clones listed, less than 80% were seen once; the top ten hold roughly 0.76%. The junction had 9 bases not matched to a gene; V was cut back by 5 bases and J by 2 bases. The CDR3 length is 16 residues. Germline CDR1 is SGHTA and CDR2 is FQGTGA. Findings of the study overall: Usually a TCR sequence was rare, but some public TCRs were found in many donors. For presence/absence analyses, sequencing depth was assumed to be roughly uniform across donors. Compared with the roughly 730-donor mean, an Asian-associated ancestry cluster reportedly had fewer N-insertions, according to a later analysis. Researchers reportedly found TCR beta sequences accurately predicted most subjects' HLA-A and HLA-B alleles.

This TCR was sampled from a female donor in good health and CMV-seronegative. The sequencing input was PBMCs. The chain employs TRBV7-3 and TRBJ2-1; 7 bases agree with TRBD2. CDR3 residues: CASSPAGTTAYNEQFF. For the CDR3, the DNA is TGTGCCAGCAGCCCGGCCGGGACTACCGCCTACAATGAGCAGTTCTTC.